This TCR beta chain emerged from a study of blood T cell repertoires in COVID-19. Sequenced by immunoSEQ multiplex PCR; TCRdb stores in-frame clones only, minus some. Of some 150,000 clones listed, 70% to 90% are singletons. CDR3 size: 12 residues. V was shortened by 5 bases and J by 4 bases, with 8 bases between the two germline ends. The source material was peripheral blood. The chain joins TRBV12-3 or TRBV12-4 to TRBJ1-2, with D possibly TRBD1 on 5 matching bases. The sequence was collected from a human donor with acute or convalescent COVID-19. The donor label of this sample is uncertain. CDR3 region: CASSLDTYGYTF. In DNA, the CDR3 is TGTGCCAGCAGTCTGGACACCTATGGCTACACCTTC.